This passage covers 2 T cell receptor beta chains from one sample sequenced in a study of OX40 agonist ivuxolimab in advanced cancers. Sequenced by immunoSEQ multiplex PCR; TCRdb stores in-frame clones only, minus some. The table records about 80,000 clones, roughly 81% of them present only once. This specimen consisted of CD4+ or CD8+ T cells sorted from blood, obtained in a trial of the OX40 agonist ivuxolimab. The receptors come from an adult with an advanced solid tumor such as melanoma, head and neck, liver or kidney cancer.

V usage is TRBV18 and J usage is TRBJ2-2; TRBD1 matches 8 bases. Per the germline V gene, CDR1 is KGHSH and CDR2 is LQKENI. With V trimmed by 5 bases and J by 1 base, 3 bases remained unmatched. This CDR3 contains 15 residues. The CDR3 spells CASSMGQENTGELFF. The CDR3 DNA reads as TGTGCCAGCTCAATGGGACAGGAGAACACCGGGGAGCTGTTTTTT.

This rearrangement joins TRBV11-2 to TRBJ2-5, with no clear D. Trimming cost V 3 bases and J 2 bases, with 13 bases left between them. The CDR3 has 15 residues. CDR1 and CDR2 from the germline V gene are SGHAT and FQNNGV. The CDR3 DNA sequence: TGTGCCAGCAGCTTCTTCCTGGGCCTACAAGAGACCCAGTACTTC. This sequence encodes CASSFFLGLQETQYF.